Presented here are 10 T cell receptor beta chains from one specimen sequenced in a study of diagnostic markers for celiac disease (dated by TCRdb to about 2020). TCRdb names Illumina MiSeq as the instrument used. The reads, reprocessed by TCRdb, yield one row per CDR3 protein sequence and no DNA. The sample table includes some 7,500 distinct CDR3 sequences. The ten largest account for less than 7.5% of the sample. The sample comprised either unsorted cells or a sorted T cell fraction (not recorded which). The receptors were gathered from a human donor. This table probably holds off-target reads from a library built for another chain.

Measured by frequency, this clonotype is medium-sized. The rearrangement joins TRBV20-1 to TRBJ2-5; the TCRdb call, TRBD2, lacks DNA for checking. This CDR3 region has 13 residues. From germline, CDR1 is DFQATT and CDR2 SNEGSKA (reference sequence). The CDR3: CSARGAGKETQYF.

This chain joins TRBV27 and TRBJ2-2; TCRdb's D call, TRBD1, is unchecked because there is no DNA. The CDR3 extends over 14 amino acids. The germline V gene encodes CDR1 MNHEY and CDR2 SMNVEV (reference sequence). The CDR3 loop is CASSFQGLVGELFF.

The chain combines TRBV5-4 with TRBJ2-7; the TRBD2 assignment by TCRdb is unverifiable without DNA. CDR1 and CDR2 from the germline V gene are SGHNT and YYREEE (reference sequence). CDR3 length: 15 amino acids. The CDR3: CASSLWGAGGHEQYF.

The chain combines TRBV20-1 with TRBJ2-3; TCRdb lists TRBD2, though no DNA is available to test this call. CDR1 is DFQATT and CDR2 is SNEGSKA in the germline V gene (reference sequence). The CDR3 has 15 amino acids. The CDR3 loop is CSAVGLAGFTDTQYF.

The chain is built from TRBV6-6 and TRBJ1-5; no DNA is available, so the TRBD1 call from TCRdb remains unchecked. The CDR3 runs 16 residues. Germline CDR1 MNHNY, CDR2 SVGAGI (reference sequence). The CDR3 sequence: CASSYSQGGTNQPQHF.

This clonotype is labeled medium-sized based on frequency. V is TRBV24-1 and J is TRBJ1-2; TCRdb picks TRBD1, but there is no DNA to check that call. Germline values: CDR1 KGHDR, CDR2 SFDVKD. There are 14 residues in the CDR3. The CDR3 here is CATSEARQGGGYTF.

The V gene is TRBV7-6, the J gene TRBJ2-1; checking the TCRdb D call of TRBD1 is not possible without DNA. From germline, CDR1 is SGHVS and CDR2 FNYEAQ. The CDR3 is 15 amino acids. The CDR3 loop reads CASSLAPDGDNEQFF.

V gene TRBV27 combines with J gene TRBJ2-2; there is no DNA to check the TCRdb D call of TRBD2. The length of the CDR3 is 15 residues. Per germline, CDR1 MNHEY and CDR2 SMNVEV (reference sequence). The CDR3 reads CASSLEGWATGELFF.

The chain carries TRBV2 and TRBJ2-4; TCRdb's D call of TRBD1 is untestable without DNA. The CDR3 totals 14 residues. Looked up from germline, CDR1 is SNHLY and CDR2 is FYNNEI. This CDR3 is CASSNRDGEDIQYF. Full variable domain (rest looked up from reference TRBV2 and TRBJ2-4): EPEVTQTPSHQVTQMGQEVILRCVPISNHLYFYWYRQILGQKVEFLVSFYNNEISEKSEIFDDQFSVERPDGSNFTLKIRSTKLEDSAMYFCASSNRDGEDIQYFGAGTRLSVL.

This clonotype registers large by frequency. V usage is TRBV7-2 and J usage is TRBJ2-1. The CDR3 has 13 amino acids. Germline lookup yields CDR1 SGHTA and CDR2 FQGNSA. The CDR3 region is CASSLAPTYEQFF.